This is a list of T cell receptor beta chains from one sample in a study of blood T cell repertoires in COVID-19. Here immunoSEQ multiplex PCR was the method, and the copy in TCRdb shows in-frame clones only, minus some. The sample shows about 210,000 clones, roughly nine tenths of them seen only once. The specimen sequenced was peripheral blood. Source of these receptors: a man between 40 and 49 years old with acute or convalescent COVID-19. The CDR3 runs from the conserved cysteine through the conserved F or W. The D gene is left open where the match is weak. Rows give clone size only sometimes, using once, few, many, or a class for an expanded clone.

d_gene,abundance,v_gene,j_gene,CDR3aa,CDR3nt
TRBD1,.,TRBV3-1/TRBV3-2,TRBJ1-2,CASTSRDSYGYTF,TGTGCCAGCACCTCAAGGGACAGCTATGGCTACACCTTC
.,.,TRBV14,TRBJ2-2,CASRAQVTNTGELFF,TGTGCCAGCAGAGCTCAGGTCACGAACACCGGGGAGCTGTTTTTT
TRBD1,.,TRBV7-8,TRBJ2-1,CASARQGGNEQFF,TGTGCCAGCGCAAGACAGGGGGGGAATGAGCAGTTCTTC
.,.,TRBV7-9,TRBJ1-4,CASSLGSAPGEKLFF,TGTGCCAGCAGCCTAGGGAGCGCCCCGGGGGAAAAACTGTTTTTT
.,once,TRBV2,TRBJ2-1,CASTLVAGLNNEQFF,TGTGCCAGCACCTTGGTGGCAGGGTTGAACAATGAGCAGTTCTTC
TRBD2,once,TRBV27,TRBJ2-7,CASSLWGSGNSYEQYF,TGTGCCAGCAGTTTATGGGGTAGCGGGAACTCCTACGAGCAGTACTTC
TRBD1,.,TRBV14,TRBJ1-5,CASSPTGRLPNQPQHF,TGTGCCAGCAGCCCGACAGGGCGTTTACCTAATCAGCCCCAGCATTTT
TRBD2,.,TRBV28,TRBJ2-3,CASSPGLARDTQYF,TGTGCCAGCAGTCCGGGACTAGCTCGAGATACGCAGTATTTT
.,.,TRBV6-5,TRBJ2-2,CASSSPFRGELFF,TGTGCCAGCAGTTCTCCCTTTCGGGGGGAGCTGTTTTTT
TRBD2,.,TRBV5-1,TRBJ2-2,CASSWKEGGWTGELFF,TGCGCCAGCAGCTGGAAGGAGGGAGGGTGGACCGGGGAGCTGTTTTTT
.,.,TRBV9,TRBJ1-1,CASSVVSTPPEAFF,TGTGCCAGCAGCGTAGTCTCTACGCCTCCTGAAGCTTTCTTT
.,.,TRBV6-2/TRBV6-3,TRBJ2-5,CASSYGLAAQETQYF,TGTGCCAGCAGTTACGGTCTAGCCGCACAAGAGACCCAGTACTTC
.,.,TRBV27,TRBJ2-6,CASSPQLHSGANVLTF,TGTGCCAGCAGTCCACAGCTGCACTCTGGGGCCAACGTCCTGACTTTC
.,.,TRBV18,TRBJ1-2,CASSPGETWYGYTF,TGTGCCAGCTCACCGGGAGAGACTTGGTATGGCTACACCTTC
.,.,TRBV29-1,TRBJ1-1,CSVEGGTEAFF,TGCAGCGTTGAGGGGGGCACTGAAGCTTTCTTT
.,.,TRBV28,TRBJ1-2,CASTVGGRGYGYTF,TGTGCCAGCACTGTCGGGGGAAGGGGCTATGGCTACACCTTC
.,.,TRBV5-4,TRBJ1-2,CASSQPDRLPF,TGTGCCAGCAGCCAACCCGACAGGCTACCCTTC
TRBD1,.,TRBV2,TRBJ2-7,CASQPGQGGSEQYF,TGTGCCAGCCAACCGGGACAGGGGGGGAGTGAGCAGTACTTC
.,.,TRBV27,TRBJ2-7,CASSSGDSRGEQYF,TGTGCCAGCAGTTCGGGGGACTCCCGGGGAGAGCAGTACTTC
TRBD2,.,TRBV5-4,TRBJ2-1,CASSTLGTSGRNEQFF,TGTGCCAGCAGCACACTCGGGACTAGCGGGAGAAATGAGCAGTTCTTC
.,few,TRBV4-2,TRBJ1-4,CASSQDRQGANEKLFF,TGTGCCAGCAGCCAAGATAGGCAGGGTGCTAATGAAAAACTGTTTTTT
TRBD1,once,TRBV7-8,TRBJ2-1,CASSPRGQGSNEQFF,TGTGCCAGCAGCCCCCGGGGACAGGGAAGTAATGAGCAGTTCTTC
TRBD1,.,TRBV24-1,TRBJ1-2,CATRDSNYGYTF,TGTGCCACCCGGGACAGCAACTATGGCTACACCTTC
.,.,TRBV29-1,TRBJ2-1,CSSEGLLHNEQFF,TGCAGCTCCGAGGGACTCCTGCACAATGAGCAGTTCTTC
.,.,TRBV20-1,TRBJ1-2,CSARDGRGRVF,TGCAGTGCTAGAGATGGGAGAGGACGGGTCTTC
TRBD1,few,TRBV28,TRBJ2-7,CASSYPGQGGEQYF,TGTGCCAGCAGTTATCCGGGACAGGGAGGCGAGCAGTACTTC
TRBD2,.,TRBV19,TRBJ2-1,CASSIVGTSTNEQFF,TGTGCCAGTAGTATAGTCGGGACTAGCACCAATGAGCAGTTCTTC
.,few,TRBV7-9,TRBJ2-3,CASSLALRWEGTDTQYF,TGTGCCAGCAGCTTAGCGCTACGGTGGGAGGGCACAGATACGCAGTATTTT
TRBD1,.,TRBV6-1,TRBJ1-2,CASSEPGQGIGGYTF,TGTGCCAGCAGTGAACCGGGACAGGGGATTGGTGGCTACACCTTC
.,once,TRBV5-1,TRBJ2-3,CASSLTGAGTDTQYF,TGCGCCAGCAGCTTGACGGGAGCGGGCACAGATACGCAGTATTTT
TRBD1,.,TRBV3-1/TRBV3-2,TRBJ1-5,CASSQGQGRFIQPQHF,TGTGCCAGCAGCCAAGGACAGGGGAGATTTATTCAGCCCCAGCATTTT
.,.,TRBV29-1,TRBJ2-7,CSVETTGYEQYF,TGCAGCGTTGAAACGACGGGCTACGAGCAGTACTTC
TRBD1,.,TRBV27,TRBJ2-7,CASSGTGNYEQYF,TGTGCCAGCAGCGGGACAGGGAACTACGAGCAGTACTTC
TRBD1,.,TRBV5-1,TRBJ2-7,CASTTTGGGTYEQYF,TGCGCCAGCACCACCACAGGGGGCGGAACCTACGAGCAGTACTTC
TRBD2,.,TRBV18,TRBJ2-7,CASSATSGRYEQYF,TGTGCCAGCTCAGCGACTAGCGGGAGGTACGAGCAGTACTTC
.,.,TRBV6-5,TRBJ2-4,CASSLGGNIQYF,TGTGCCAGTTCCTTGGGGGGAAACATTCAGTACTTC
.,.,TRBV5-1,TRBJ2-7,CASSLESRTYEQYF,TGCGCCAGCAGCTTGGAATCTAGGACCTACGAGCAGTACTTC
TRBD2,.,TRBV29-1,TRBJ2-5,CSVEDERLAAQETQYF,TGCAGCGTTGAAGATGAGAGACTAGCGGCCCAAGAGACCCAGTACTTC
.,once,TRBV30,TRBJ2-1,CAWKGGGTHNEQFF,TGTGCCTGGAAAGGAGGCGGGACTCACAATGAGCAGTTCTTC
.,few,TRBV7-6,TRBJ2-5,CASSSVLQETQYF,TGTGCCAGCAGCTCCGTTCTCCAAGAGACCCAGTACTTC
TRBD2,.,TRBV5-1,TRBJ2-5,CASRAGEIQETQYF,TGCGCCAGCCGGGCGGGGGAAATCCAAGAGACCCAGTACTTC